The 19 T cell receptor beta chains below come from one sample, sequenced in a study of blood T cell repertoires in COVID-19. Generated by immunoSEQ multiplex PCR, the TCRdb table keeps only in-frame clones and is missing some. The repertoire consists of roughly 290,000 clones, with 85% occurring once and the leading ten covering around 4%. The sample taken for sequencing was peripheral blood. These receptors all stem from a woman in her forties or fifties with active or convalescent COVID-19.

The chain links TRBV5-1 to TRBJ2-1, with D maybe TRBD2 (5 bases). The CDR3 length is 15 residues. Germline V gene sequence: CDR1 SGHRS, CDR2 YFSETQ. Trimming cost V 0 bases and J 0 bases, with 7 bases left between them. CDR3 sequence: CASSLGELSYNEQFF. CDR3 sequence (DNA): TGCGCCAGCAGCTTGGGGGAGCTCTCCTACAATGAGCAGTTCTTC.

This clone was detected a few times. V gene TRBV7-9 combines with J gene TRBJ1-3, with D unclear. The germline V and J ends were trimmed by 1 base and 4 bases, with 5 bases remaining between them. Germline V gene data show CDR1 as SEHNR and CDR2 as FQNEAQ (reference sequence). There are 13 residues in the CDR3. Written as DNA, the CDR3 is TGTGCCAGCAGCTTAGGTCGGGGAAACACCATATATTTT. It specifies CASSLGRGNTIYF.

The V gene is TRBV7-6, the J gene TRBJ2-2, with 7 bases identical to TRBD1. J was trimmed by 4 bases and V by 5 bases; bases with no gene match: 7. From germline, CDR1 is SGHVS and CDR2 FNYEAQ. The CDR3 has 15 residues. The CDR3 region has the DNA TGTGCCAGCAGCCTCGACAGGGTGGGCACCGGGGAGCTGTTTTTT. It codes for CASSLDRVGTGELFF.

The V and J genes are TRBV9 and TRBJ2-5; D is possibly TRBD1 (8 bases). Trimming left V 5 bases short and J 5 bases short, with 19 bases between. CDR3 length: 15 amino acids. CDR1 is SGDLS, CDR2 YYNGEE, per germline. The CDR3 nucleotides are TGTGCCAGCAGTGTTACAGGGGGGGGGAGGGAGACCCAGTACTTC. This sequence encodes CASSVTGGGRETQYF. The variable domain in full, completed from reference TRBV9 and TRBJ2-5, reads DSGVTQTPKHLITATGQRVTLRCSPRSGDLSVYWYQQSLDQGLQFLIQYYNGEERAKGNILERFSAQQFPDLHSELNLSSLELGDSALYFCASSVTGGGRETQYFGPGTRLLVL.

This chain connects TRBV5-1 to TRBJ2-3; D is possibly TRBD2 (6 bases). Deletions cut 0 bases from V and 6 bases from J, with 14 bases between. Per the germline V gene, CDR1 is SGHRS and CDR2 is YFSETQ. The CDR3 loop spans 15 amino acids. CDR3 bases: TGCGCCAGCAGCTTGGCCGACTCTAGCGTGGATACGCAGTATTTT. Translated: CASSLADSSVDTQYF.

The chain has TRBV27 and TRBJ2-1, with TRBD1 identical over 10 bases. V was clipped by 4 bases and J by 5 bases; unmatched bases: 14. Germline CDR1 MNHEY, CDR2 SMNVEV (reference sequence). CDR3 length: 18 residues. Written as DNA, the CDR3 is TGTGCCAGCAGTTCACGGACAGGGGGTGATACATTAAACAATGAGCAGTTCTTC. Residues: CASSSRTGGDTLNNEQFF.

V is TRBV5-1 and J is TRBJ2-7; D possibly corresponds to TRBD2 (6 bases). The CDR3 totals 14 residues. Looked up from germline, CDR1 is SGHRS and CDR2 is YFSETQ. V was clipped by 4 bases and J by 7 bases, with 18 bases between them. The CDR3 reads CASSPGTPAGEQYF. The CDR3 nucleotides read TGCGCCAGCAGCCCCGGGACCCCGGCGGGGGAGCAGTACTTC.

This chain uses TRBV29-1 with TRBJ1-2, with TRBD1 matching over 7 bases. The CDR3 consists of 14 residues. Germline CDR1 SQVTM, CDR2 ANQGSEA. The trim removed 3 bases at V and 4 bases at J, leaving 8 bases unmatched. The CDR3 bases are TGCAGCGTTGATAGGGACAGCCGAATCTATGGCTACACCTTC. This sequence encodes CSVDRDSRIYGYTF.

The V and J genes are TRBV30 and TRBJ2-2; a possible D gene is TRBD2 (5 bases). The CDR3 is 13 amino acids. Germline V gene lookup returns CDR1 GTSNPN and CDR2 SVGIG (reference sequence). Trimming took off 2 bases at V and 5 bases at J, with 9 bases between the two ends. For the CDR3, the DNA is TGTGCCTGGAGTAAGAGGGATACCGGGGAGCTGTTTTTT. Amino acid sequence: CAWSKRDTGELFF. The full variable domain, completed using reference TRBV30 and TRBJ2-2, is SQTIHQWPATLVQPVGSPLSLECTVEGTSNPNLYWYRQAAGRGLQLLFYSVGIGQISSEVPQNLSASRPQDRQFILSSKKLLLSDSGFYLCAWSKRDTGELFFGEGSRLTVL.

The table lists this clone with a count of one. The chain recombines TRBV5-1 with TRBJ2-5, with 7 bases fitting TRBD2. The CDR3 runs to 14 residues. The germline V gene encodes CDR1 SGHRS and CDR2 YFSETQ. V lost 3 bases, J lost 2 bases, and 4 bases stayed unmatched. This CDR3 is CASSSPGLQETQYF. The CDR3 DNA reads TGCGCCAGCAGCTCCCCGGGACTACAAGAGACCCAGTACTTC.

The chain carries TRBV5-1 and TRBJ2-2; the D gene is possibly TRBD2 (5 bases). CDR1 and CDR2 (germline): SGHRS, YFSETQ. This CDR3 spans 16 amino acids. Trimming took off 1 base at V and 6 bases at J, with 16 bases between the two ends. CDR3 nucleotide sequence: TGCGCCAGCAGCTTGAGCTCGTCTAGCAGCGCCGGGGAGCTGTTTTTT. This translates into CASSLSSSSSAGELFF.

This clone was picked up one time. This chain links TRBV3-1 (or the pseudogene TRBV3-2) with TRBJ2-3, with D tentatively TRBD1 (6 bases). The ends were cut back, 5 bases at V and 2 bases at J, with 17 bases in the middle. The CDR3 extends over 16 amino acids. CDR1 LGHDT and CDR2 YNNKEL come from the germline V gene (reference sequence). The CDR3 region has the DNA TGTGCCAGCAGCGATTCGGACAGAAAATTCACAGATACGCAGTATTTT. As protein: CASSDSDRKFTDTQYF.

The chain combines TRBV5-1 with TRBJ1-1, with D perhaps matching TRBD1 (6 bases). The CDR3 contains 12 residues. Germline V lookup: CDR1 SGHRS, CDR2 YFSETQ. V gave up 7 bases and J gave up 4 bases, with 11 bases separating them. The CDR3 DNA is TGCGCCAGCCGGGAGGGGGGCACTGAAGCTTTCTTT. Translating it yields CASREGGTEAFF.

This chain connects TRBV10-3 to TRBJ2-4; 8 bases are a match to TRBD1. Germline CDR1 and CDR2: ENHRY and SYGVKD. This CDR3 has 13 residues. Unmatched junction bases numbered 5, after V lost 7 bases and J lost 6 bases. The CDR3: CAITPDRGNIQYF. CDR3 nucleotides: TGTGCCATCACCCCCGACAGGGGAAACATTCAGTACTTC.

The chain employs TRBV2 and TRBJ2-7, with D maybe TRBD1 (6 bases). Per germline, CDR1 SNHLY and CDR2 FYNNEI. The CDR3 has 14 amino acids. Trimming stripped 5 bases from V and 2 bases from J, with 13 bases between. CDR3 loop: CASSTDGQTYEQYF. For the CDR3, the DNA is TGTGCCAGCAGTACAGACGGACAGACCTACGAGCAGTACTTC.

The chain carries TRBV5-1 and TRBJ2-1, with 11 bases identical to TRBD1. Germline assignment: CDR1 SGHRS and CDR2 YFSETQ. The CDR3 is made up of 22 amino acids. The J segment lost 3 bases and the V segment lost 3 bases, leaving 23 bases of the junction unmatched. This CDR3 is CASSSDRGLGLEIGWGYNEQFF. The CDR3 DNA reads as TGCGCCAGCAGCTCGGACAGGGGGCTCGGACTAGAAATTGGTTGGGGCTACAATGAGCAGTTCTTC.

The chain is built from TRBV27 and TRBJ1-5; 8 bases are shared with TRBD1. The CDR3 is 15 amino acids. V trimming: 5 bases; J trimming: 4 bases; junction bases outside the gene matches: 7. Per germline, CDR1 MNHEY and CDR2 SMNVEV (reference sequence). In nucleotides, the CDR3 is TGTGCCAGCAGTCCCTGGACAGGGAGTAATCAGCCCCAGCATTTT. Amino acid sequence: CASSPWTGSNQPQHF.

A few counts support this clone. The chain joins TRBV18 to TRBJ2-1; TRBD2 agrees at 9 bases. V trimming: 2 bases; J trimming: 7 bases; junction bases outside the gene matches: 12. CDR1 and CDR2 from the germline V gene are KGHSH and LQKENI. The length of the CDR3 is 17 residues. CDR3: CASSPLSGRSYGNEQFF. CDR3 DNA: TGTGCCAGCTCACCATTGAGCGGGAGGTCCTATGGTAATGAGCAGTTCTTC.

The V call is TRBV29-1, the J call TRBJ1-1; TRBD1 aligns across 7 bases. The germline V gene has CDR1 SQVTM and CDR2 ANQGSEA. This CDR3 spans 13 amino acids. The trim removed 7 bases at V and 1 base at J, leaving 6 bases unmatched. The CDR3 region has the DNA TGCAGCGCACACAGGGGATCGAACACTGAAGCTTTCTTT. Amino acids: CSAHRGSNTEAFF.